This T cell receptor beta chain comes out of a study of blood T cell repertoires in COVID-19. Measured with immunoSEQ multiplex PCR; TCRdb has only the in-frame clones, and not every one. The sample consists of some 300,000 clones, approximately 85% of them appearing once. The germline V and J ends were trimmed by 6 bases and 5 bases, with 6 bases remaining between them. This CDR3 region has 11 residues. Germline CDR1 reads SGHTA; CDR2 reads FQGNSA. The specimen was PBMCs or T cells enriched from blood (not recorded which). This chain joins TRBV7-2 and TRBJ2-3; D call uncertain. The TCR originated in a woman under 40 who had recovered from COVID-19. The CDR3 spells CASRSGDTQYF. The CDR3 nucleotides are TGTGCCAGCAGGTCCGGAGATACGCAGTATTTT.